These 32 T cell receptor beta chains were sequenced from one sample in a study of T cells after yellow fever vaccination. TCRdb reprocessed the 5' RACE reads with MiXCR, giving one entry per CDR3 protein. The sample has 300,000 to 350,000 distinct CDR3 sequences; 3% to 4.5% are singletons. Specimen: PBMCs, collected 5 days after the yellow fever booster vaccination. The receptors come from a man younger than 35 who received the YFV17D yellow fever vaccine.

There are many counts of this clonotype. The chain recombines TRBV18 with TRBJ2-7; the match to TRBD2 covers 8 bases. Looked up from germline, CDR1 is KGHSH and CDR2 is LQKENI. Trimming cost V 2 bases and J 3 bases; bases outside gene matches: 6. This CDR3 region has 15 residues. This CDR3 is CASSPGRGAIYEQYF. In DNA, the CDR3 is TGTGCCAGCTCACCAGGGCGGGGGGCCATCTACGAGCAGTACTTC.

This clonotype was detected many times. This chain links TRBV5-1 with TRBJ2-3; 7 bases are a match to TRBD1. Unmatched junction bases numbered 7, after V lost 4 bases and J lost 5 bases. The CDR3 is 14 amino acids. Germline V gene lookup returns CDR1 SGHRS and CDR2 YFSETQ. The CDR3 is CASSPTGVGDTQYF. The CDR3 nucleotides read TGCGCCAGCAGCCCTACAGGGGTGGGAGATACGCAGTATTTT.

The table lists this clonotype with many counts. Compared with germline, one end of the junction differs, possibly owing to a read error. This sequence joins TRBV7-2 and TRBJ2-3, with D unresolved. This CDR3 has 13 residues. Germline values: CDR1 SGHTA, CDR2 FQGNSA. The CDR3 DNA is TGTGCCAGCAGTTTAGTCCGCACAGATACGCAGTATTTT. Amino acids: CASSLVRTDTQYF.

This clonotype was observed many times. The genes are TRBV5-1 and TRBJ1-6; D is unclear. The V gene's germline CDR1 is SGHRS and CDR2 YFSETQ. The CDR3 totals 15 residues. The germline V and J ends were trimmed by 0 bases and 6 bases, with 10 bases remaining between them. This chain's CDR3 is CASSLAARPNSPLHF. The CDR3 nucleotides are TGCGCCAGCAGCTTGGCCGCAAGGCCTAATTCACCCCTCCACTTT.

This clonotype occurred a few times. This rearrangement joins TRBV5-4 to TRBJ1-3; TRBD1 might be the D (5 bases). From germline, CDR1 is SGHNT and CDR2 YYREEE (reference sequence). CDR3 size: 15 residues. Trimming stripped 4 bases from V and 0 bases from J, with 11 bases between. The CDR3: CASSREGHSGNTIYF. The CDR3 bases are TGTGCCAGCAGCCGGGAGGGGCACTCTGGAAACACCATATATTTT.

The chain joins TRBV30 to TRBJ1-1; no firm D call. The germline V gene has CDR1 GTSNPN and CDR2 SVGIG (reference sequence). Trimming took 2 bases from V and 1 from J, leaving 11 bases between them. The CDR3 sequence is 14 residues long. CDR3: CAWSPLTENTEAFF. The CDR3 DNA reads TGTGCCTGGAGTCCCCTTACCGAGAACACTGAAGCTTTCTTT.

This clonotype was counted ten times or more. This chain joins TRBV4-2 and TRBJ2-4; no clear D. The germline V gene has CDR1 LGHNA and CDR2 YNFKEQ. Trimming left V 5 bases short and J 4 bases short, with 6 bases between. This CDR3 spans 12 amino acids. CDR3 DNA sequence: TGTGCCAGCAGCTTGGAAAAAAACATTCAGTACTTC. Translated: CASSLEKNIQYF.

This clonotype was counted a few times. This chain joins TRBV23-1 and TRBJ1-3; the match to TRBD1 covers 7 bases. TRBV23-1 counts as an open reading frame of uncertain function. The CDR3 totals 11 residues. CDR3 protein: CVRGSGNTIYF. CDR3 DNA sequence: TGCGTCAGGGGGTCTGGAAACACCATATATTTT.

There are a few counts of this clonotype. This chain uses TRBV5-1 with TRBJ1-1; TRBD1 might be the D (6 bases). The germline V gene encodes CDR1 SGHRS and CDR2 YFSETQ. Trimming shortened V by 4 bases and J by 4 bases, and 17 bases separated the two germline ends. The CDR3 contains 15 residues. CDR3 nucleotides: TGCGCCAGCAGCCTGGGGGGGCAGCCTCGCACTGAAGCTTTCTTT. It translates to CASSLGGQPRTEAFF. Drawing the rest from reference TRBV5-1 and TRBJ1-1, the complete variable domain is KAGVTQTPRYLIKTRGQQVTLSCSPISGHRSVSWYQQTPGQGLQFLFEYFSETQRNKGNFPGRFSGRQFSNSRSEMNVSTLELGDSALYLCASSLGGQPRTEAFFGQGTRLTVV.

This clonotype was counted a few times. This sequence joins TRBV7-9 and TRBJ1-2; D unresolved. The V gene lost 5 bases and the J gene lost 7 bases, with 23 bases spanning the gap. CDR1 SEHNR and CDR2 FQNEAQ come from the germline V gene (reference sequence). This CDR3 is built from 16 residues. The DNA of the CDR3 is TGTGCCAGCAGCCCCATGGGGTTCCGGCCTGCGGGTGGCTACACCTTC. It translates to CASSPMGFRPAGGYTF.

This clonotype appeared many times. The chain uses TRBV20-1 and TRBJ2-5; tentative D call: TRBD2 (5 bases). Germline V lookup: CDR1 DFQATT, CDR2 SNEGSKA (reference sequence). V was cut by 5 bases and J by 1 base, with 11 bases left in between. The CDR3 has 13 residues. CDR3 in amino acids: CSAPRTAQETQYF. CDR3 DNA sequence: TGCAGTGCTCCCAGGACTGCCCAAGAGACCCAGTACTTC.

There are a few counts of this clonotype. V is TRBV20-1 and J is TRBJ1-1; D may be TRBD1 (6 bases). This CDR3 comprises 14 residues. Germline assignment: CDR1 DFQATT and CDR2 SNEGSKA (reference sequence). V gave up 5 bases and J gave up 6 bases, with 19 bases separating them. In DNA, the CDR3 is TGCAGTGCTCCTAAGCCGGGACAAGGCTCTGAAGCTTTCTTT. This codes for CSAPKPGQGSEAFF.

This clonotype occurred a few times. The CDR3 region has the DNA TGCGCCAGCAGCGCGGGGGAAAACAATGAGCAGTTCTTC. Its protein product is CASSAGENNEQFF. This rearrangement joins TRBV5-1 to TRBJ2-1; 7 bases agree with TRBD2. Germline V gives CDR1 SGHRS, CDR2 YFSETQ. The CDR3 loop spans 13 amino acids. Losses at the gene ends were 4 bases for V and 5 bases for J; bases not matched to a gene: 3. Filled out from reference TRBV5-1 and TRBJ2-1, the complete variable domain reads KAGVTQTPRYLIKTRGQQVTLSCSPISGHRSVSWYQQTPGQGLQFLFEYFSETQRNKGNFPGRFSGRQFSNSRSEMNVSTLELGDSALYLCASSAGENNEQFFGPGTRLTVL.

The V and J genes are TRBV11-2 and TRBJ2-2; D uncertain. Deletions cut 8 bases from V and 7 bases from J, with 14 bases between. The CDR3 has 13 amino acids. The germline gives CDR1 SGHAT, CDR2 FQNNGV. In DNA, the CDR3 is TGTGCCAGCCGCCTATCCCTCGACGGGGAGCTGTTTTTT. As protein: CASRLSLDGELFF.

The rearrangement links TRBV20-1 to TRBJ2-3, with no clear D. Trimming took off 0 bases at V and 6 bases at J, with 13 bases between the two ends. CDR3 size: 14 residues. Germline assignment: CDR1 DFQATT and CDR2 SNEGSKA (reference sequence). The CDR3 DNA reads TGCAGTGCTAGAGATCCTCATAAAGAGGATACGCAGTATTTT. It translates to CSARDPHKEDTQYF.

This clonotype appeared a few times. The chain carries TRBV18 and TRBJ1-1; D unresolved. Germline V gives CDR1 KGHSH, CDR2 LQKENI. Trimming cost V 3 bases and J 8 bases, with 10 bases left between them. This CDR3 comprises 12 residues. In DNA form, the CDR3 reads TGTGCCAGCTCACCGGCGGGTTCAGAAGCTTTCTTT. Translated, it gives CASSPAGSEAFF.

The chain joins TRBV9 to TRBJ2-2, with 10 bases matching TRBD1. Germline loops: CDR1 SGDLS, CDR2 YYNGEE. CDR3 length equals 15 residues. J was trimmed by 5 bases and V by 2 bases; bases with no gene match: 3. CDR3 protein: CASSVLDRGTGELFF. The CDR3 nucleotides read TGTGCCAGCAGCGTTTTGGACAGGGGGACCGGGGAGCTGTTTTTT.

The chain employs TRBV24-1 and TRBJ2-1; tentative D call: TRBD1 (7 bases). With 3 bases removed from V and 6 bases from J, the gap between germline ends came to 20 bases. Germline V gene lookup returns CDR1 KGHDR and CDR2 SFDVKD. CDR3 length: 17 residues. The CDR3 nucleotides are TGTGCCACCAGTGATAGCGCCGCCAGGGGGGCTCGCAATGAGCAGTTCTTC. Protein: CATSDSAARGARNEQFF.

The V call is TRBV5-4, the J call TRBJ2-5; no firm D call. Germline V gene lookup returns CDR1 SGHNT and CDR2 YYREEE (reference sequence). Trimming pared 10 bases from V and 5 bases from J, leaving 15 bases between. The CDR3 has 12 amino acids. CDR3 loop: CAVKGDAETQYF. The CDR3 DNA reads TGTGCCGTCAAGGGCGATGCGGAGACCCAGTACTTC.

This clonotype was counted only a few times. The V and J genes are TRBV20-1 and TRBJ2-7, with D perhaps given as TRBD1 or TRBD2 (5 bases each). CDR1 DFQATT and CDR2 SNEGSKA come from the germline V gene (reference sequence). This CDR3 region has 12 residues. Trimming took 5 bases from V and 2 from J, leaving 10 bases between them. The CDR3 is CSAVRGPYEQYF. CDR3 nucleotides: TGCAGTGCTGTACGGGGCCCCTACGAGCAGTACTTC.

This clonotype has a count of ten or more. J is TRBJ2-1 and V is TRBV7-3, with D possibly being TRBD1 (5 bases). Trimming took 5 bases from V and 9 from J, leaving 11 bases between them. The CDR3 contains 12 residues. CDR1 is SGHTA, CDR2 FQGTGA, per germline. The CDR3 DNA follows: TGTGCCAGCAGCCAAGGGGTCTCTGAGCAGTTCTTC. Amino acid sequence: CASSQGVSEQFF.

In its sample, this clonotype was seen a few times. The V call is TRBV7-9, the J call TRBJ1-1; 10 bases match TRBD1. Looked up from germline, CDR1 is SEHNR and CDR2 is FQNEAQ (reference sequence). The V gene end was trimmed by 5 bases and the J gene end by 3 bases; junction bases not matched to a gene: 6. The CDR3 covers 15 residues. The CDR3 sequence: CASSDPGQGYTEAFF. The CDR3 region has the DNA TGTGCCAGCAGCGATCCGGGACAGGGGTACACTGAAGCTTTCTTT.

V is TRBV7-2 and J is TRBJ1-2; D perhaps matches TRBD1 (6 bases). Germline V gene lookup returns CDR1 SGHTA and CDR2 FQGNSA. V was clipped by 9 bases and J by 1 base, with 15 bases between them. The CDR3 is 14 residues long. This CDR3 reads CASVNREYNYGYTF. DNA of the CDR3: TGTGCCAGTGTGAACAGGGAGTATAACTATGGCTACACCTTC.

This clonotype was seen many times. J is TRBJ1-1 and V is TRBV4-1; D is perhaps TRBD1 (6 bases). Germline-derived CDR1 and CDR2 are MGHRA and YSYEKL. This CDR3 region has 16 residues. V lost 4 bases to trimming and J lost 5 bases, with 20 bases between them. CDR3 nucleotide sequence: TGCGCCAGCAGCCCCCTAAATCGGGCAGGGGTAACTGAAGCTTTCTTT. Its translation: CASSPLNRAGVTEAFF.

J is TRBJ1-2 and V is TRBV7-9; D gene unclear. The germline V gene has CDR1 SEHNR and CDR2 FQNEAQ (reference sequence). The CDR3 length is 15 residues. The ends were cut back, 1 base at V and 2 bases at J, with 11 bases in the middle. CDR3 DNA: TGTGCCAGCAGCTTAGTGGCAGGAGACAACTATGGCTACACCTTC. The encoded protein is CASSLVAGDNYGYTF. The full variable domain, completed using reference TRBV7-9 and TRBJ1-2, is DTGVSQNPRHKITKRGQNVTFRCDPISEHNRLYWYRQTLGQGPEFLTYFQNEAQLEKSRLLSDRFSAERPKGSFSTLEIQRTEQGDSAMYLCASSLVAGDNYGYTFGSGTRLTVV.

Many counts were recorded for this clonotype. The rearrangement links TRBV5-5 to TRBJ2-6, with 9 bases aligning to TRBD1. There are 17 residues in the CDR3. CDR1 is SGHKS and CDR2 is YYEKEE in the germline V gene (reference sequence). The J segment lost 6 bases and the V segment lost 3 bases, leaving 10 bases of the junction unmatched. The chain's CDR3 is CASSWTGESLLANVLTF. In DNA, the CDR3 is TGTGCCAGCAGCTGGACAGGGGAGTCCCTCCTGGCCAACGTCCTGACTTTC.

This clonotype was seen more than once but under ten times. This chain joins TRBV7-2 and TRBJ1-5, with TRBD1 identical over 7 bases. Germline lookup yields CDR1 SGHTA and CDR2 FQGNSA. The CDR3 runs 14 residues. V lost 4 bases to trimming and J lost 9 bases; unmatched junction nucleotides: 9. This CDR3 is CASSSGGGFRPQHF. CDR3 DNA sequence: TGTGCCAGCAGCTCAGGGGGAGGGTTTCGGCCCCAGCATTTT.

The rearrangement joins TRBV4-2 to TRBJ2-7, with D perhaps matching TRBD1 (6 bases). CDR3 size: 14 residues. Germline assignment: CDR1 LGHNA and CDR2 YNFKEQ. Trimming shortened V by 5 bases and J by 1 base, and 12 bases separated the two germline ends. CDR3 protein: CASSYSDRSYEQYF. CDR3 DNA sequence: TGTGCCAGCAGCTATTCGGACAGATCCTACGAGCAGTACTTC.

This clonotype appeared many times. The chain is built from TRBV7-2 and TRBJ2-3; D unclear. Germline V gene data show CDR1 as SGHTA and CDR2 as FQGNSA. The CDR3 is 16 residues long. V was cut by 4 bases and J by 2 bases, with 16 bases left in between. In DNA, the CDR3 is TGTGCCAGCAGCTCTACAAGGGCGTCATCCACAGATACGCAGTATTTT. Translation gives CASSSTRASSTDTQYF.

This clonotype was found a few times. The chain combines TRBV15 with TRBJ1-6; D not resolved. Trimming pared 2 bases from V and 11 bases from J, leaving 13 bases between. Germline loops: CDR1 LNHNV, CDR2 YYDKDF (reference sequence). The CDR3 is made up of 14 amino acids. The CDR3 nucleotides read TGTGCCACCAGCAGATTTATCGAAGGGCCACCCCTCCACTTT. Protein sequence: CATSRFIEGPPLHF.

This clonotype has a count of ten or more. CDR3: CASSPGRGVQRYNEQFF. The CDR3 DNA is TGTGCCAGCAGCCCCGGGAGGGGCGTCCAGCGGTACAATGAGCAGTTCTTC. The chain employs TRBV11-2 and TRBJ2-1, with 8 bases fitting TRBD2. The CDR3 is 17 residues long. V was clipped by 5 bases and J by 4 bases; unmatched bases: 13. CDR1 and CDR2 from the germline V gene are SGHAT and FQNNGV.

This clonotype has a handful of counts. The genes are TRBV7-9 and TRBJ2-7; D possibly matches TRBD1 or TRBD2 (7 bases each). CDR3 length: 15 residues. Germline V gene sequence: CDR1 SEHNR, CDR2 FQNEAQ (reference sequence). Trimming left V 2 bases short and J 5 bases short, with 16 bases between. The DNA for the CDR3 is TGTGCCAGCAGCTTAAGCAGGGGGAGGGTGGACGAGCAGTACTTC. It specifies CASSLSRGRVDEQYF. Full variable domain (rest looked up from reference TRBV7-9 and TRBJ2-7): DTGVSQNPRHKITKRGQNVTFRCDPISEHNRLYWYRQTLGQGPEFLTYFQNEAQLEKSRLLSDRFSAERPKGSFSTLEIQRTEQGDSAMYLCASSLSRGRVDEQYFGPGTRLTVT.